These 7 T cell receptor beta chains were all obtained from the same sample, sequenced in a study of T cell responses to AZD1222 COVID-19 vaccine. Assay used: immunoSEQ multiplex PCR; TCRdb lists only in-frame clones, some missing. The sample holds 29,000 or so clones, approximately 93% seen once. The sequenced sample was peripheral blood, obtained on day 0 of AZD1222 vaccination. The receptors come from an adult in good health.

The CDR3 coding sequence is TGTGCCAGCCACCGGGACAGGGAAGAGACCCAGTACTTC. This translates into CASHRDREETQYF. The chain joins TRBV2 to TRBJ2-5, with 9 nucleotides matching TRBD1. With V trimmed by 8 bases and J by 3 bases, 4 bases remained unmatched. CDR3 length: 13 residues. Germline-derived CDR1 and CDR2 are SNHLY and FYNNEI.

The genes are TRBV2 and TRBJ1-2; 8 bases are a match to TRBD1. The germline gives CDR1 SNHLY, CDR2 FYNNEI. This CDR3 spans 15 amino acids. V lost 7 bases and J lost 7; bases outside the gene matches: 14. CDR3 sequence (DNA): TGTGCCAGCAATTCCGGGCCAGGGGGCGCCGGTGGCTACACCTTC. This translates into CASNSGPGGAGGYTF.

The V gene is TRBV10-2, the J gene TRBJ2-1; 10 positions match TRBD2. The CDR3 sequence is 15 residues long. From germline, CDR1 is WSHSY and CDR2 SAAADI. The V gene end was trimmed by 6 bases and the J gene end by 4 bases; junction bases not matched to a gene: 6. This chain's CDR3 is CASRTTSGVYNEQFF. The CDR3 DNA reads as TGCGCCAGCAGAACCACTAGCGGGGTTTACAATGAGCAGTTCTTC.

The chain combines TRBV20-1 with TRBJ1-3, with D uncertain. V was shortened by 3 bases and J by 3 bases, with 3 bases between the two germline ends. Germline assignment: CDR1 DFQATT and CDR2 SNEGSKA (reference sequence). CDR3 size: 11 residues. CDR3 in DNA: TGCAGTGCTAGGGGTGGAAACACCATATATTTT. It translates to CSARGGNTIYF.

The rearrangement uses TRBV5-4 and TRBJ1-6, with 9 bases fitting TRBD1. J was trimmed by 10 bases and V by 0 bases; bases with no gene match: 11. The CDR3 is made up of 17 amino acids. Germline values: CDR1 SGHNT, CDR2 YYREEE (reference sequence). The CDR3 DNA follows: TGTGCCAGCAGCTTGGACAGCGGGACAGGGTTTGGCTCACCCCTCCACTTT. Encoded protein: CASSLDSGTGFGSPLHF.

CDR3 DNA sequence: TGCGCCAGCAGCTTCGACAGTTTGGTTTCACCCCTCCACTTT. It encodes CASSFDSLVSPLHF. The chain carries TRBV5-1 and TRBJ1-6; D possibly corresponds to TRBD1 (5 bases). This CDR3 is built from 14 residues. Per germline, CDR1 SGHRS and CDR2 YFSETQ. The V end was cut by 2 bases, the J end by 9 bases, with 12 bases between.

The rearrangement uses TRBV3-1 (or the pseudogene TRBV3-2) and TRBJ1-3; D may be TRBD1 (6 bases). Trimming removed 1 base from V and 6 bases from J, with 16 bases in between. Germline loops: CDR1 LGHDT, CDR2 YNNKEL (reference sequence). CDR3 length equals 16 residues. The CDR3 DNA reads as TGTGCCAGCAGCCAAGGTGTCAGGGGCGCAGAAAACACCATATATTTT. The encoded protein is CASSQGVRGAENTIYF.